These T cell receptor beta chains were read from a single sample in a study of blood T cell repertoires in COVID-19. TCRdb's table, derived via immunoSEQ multiplex PCR, lists solely in-frame clones and lacks some. The sample records almost 200,000 clones, roughly 90% being singletons. Sequenced sample: peripheral blood. The source is an older woman with acute or convalescent COVID-19. Each CDR3 is given with its conserved first and last residue. The D gene is left open where the match is weak. Expanded clones are given a class, and other clones once, few, many or no size at all.

size,D,J,V,DNA,CDR3
NA,TRBD1,TRBJ1-4,TRBV28,TGTGCCAGCAGGACAGGGGTCGAAAAACTGTTTTTT,CASRTGVEKLFF
NA,NA,TRBJ1-1,TRBV28,TGTGCCAGCAGTTTACGGGACACTGAAGCTTTCTTT,CASSLRDTEAFF
once,TRBD2,TRBJ2-5,TRBV7-9,TGTGCCAGCAGCTTAGCAGCGCTAGCGGTGGAGACCCAGTACTTC,CASSLAALAVETQYF
few,NA,TRBJ2-7,TRBV7-9,TGTGCCAGCAGCCAAGGAGTTTACGAGCAGTACTTC,CASSQGVYEQYF
NA,TRBD1,TRBJ1-4,TRBV28,TGTGCCAGCAGCAGGGACAGGGAAAGGGAAAAACTGTTTTTT,CASSRDREREKLFF
NA,TRBD2,TRBJ2-5,TRBV10-1,TGCGCCAGCAGTGAGCTAGCGGGAGCGGTAGAGACCCAGTACTTC,CASSELAGAVETQYF
NA,TRBD1,TRBJ1-2,TRBV6-5,TGTGCCAGCACCCGGACAGGGGGCCGGAATGGCTACACCTTC,CASTRTGGRNGYTF
NA,NA,TRBJ2-7,TRBV7-2,TGTGCCAGCAGCTTAAAGCGGGGGGGGACAGGGTTTTTCTACGAGCAGTACTTC,CASSLKRGGTGFFYEQYF
NA,TRBD2,TRBJ2-7,TRBV18,TGTGCCAGCTCACCTGGAGGGCAGCGGGGCCCTGGCGAGCAGTACTTC,CASSPGGQRGPGEQYF
NA,NA,TRBJ1-3,TRBV6-5,TGTGCCAGCAGTTCCGCTGGAAACACCATATATTTT,CASSSAGNTIYF
NA,TRBD2,TRBJ2-3,TRBV28,TGTGCCAGCAGTCCCTCTAGCGGGGGGGCCTTGGTAGATACGCAGTATTTT,CASSPSSGGALVDTQYF
once,TRBD2,TRBJ2-1,TRBV5-1,TGCGCCAGCAGCGGCCTAGCGGGGGGGCCAAGTGAGCAGTTCTTC,CASSGLAGGPSEQFF
NA,NA,TRBJ1-5,TRBV7-2,TGTGCCAGCAGCTTAGACTCCCAGGGTAGCAATCAGCCCCAGCATTTT,CASSLDSQGSNQPQHF
NA,TRBD1,TRBJ1-4,TRBV28,TGTGCCAGCATGATAGGGGGCGCGGGCGAAAAACTGTTTTTT,CASMIGGAGEKLFF
NA,TRBD1,TRBJ1-1,TRBV7-8,TGTGCCAGCAGACTGGACAGGGGAGACACTGAAGCTTTCTTT,CASRLDRGDTEAFF
NA,NA,TRBJ1-2,TRBV11-2,TGTGCCAGCAGCGATCGGGTACGATCGTATGGCTACACCTTC,CASSDRVRSYGYTF
NA,TRBD1,TRBJ2-1,TRBV5-4,TGTGCCAGCAGCCAGGGGGCTGCATACAATGAGCAGTTCTTC,CASSQGAAYNEQFF
NA,NA,TRBJ2-3,TRBV5-1,TGCGCCAGCAGCTTGCCGGGTACTCTCGCGGATACGCAGTATTTT,CASSLPGTLADTQYF
NA,NA,TRBJ1-2,TRBV12-3/TRBV12-4,TGTGCCAGCAGTTTTTTGGGGGCCAATGGCTACACCTTC,CASSFLGANGYTF
NA,NA,TRBJ1-2,TRBV15,TGTGCCACCAGCAGCTCCACGGCTAACTATGGCTACACCTTC,CATSSSTANYGYTF
NA,TRBD1,TRBJ2-7,TRBV16,TGTGCCAGCAGCCACTCGGGACAGGGATACGAGCAGTACTTC,CASSHSGQGYEQYF
NA,NA,TRBJ1-1,TRBV10-3,TGTGCCATCAGTGTAAAAAAGGATGAGGCTGAAGCTTTCTTT,CAISVKKDEAEAFF
NA,TRBD1,TRBJ2-2,TRBV5-1,TGCGCCAGCAGTCCCCGGGACAGGGGGCGGTCGGGGGAGCTGTTTTTT,CASSPRDRGRSGELFF
NA,TRBD1,TRBJ2-7,TRBV2,TGTGCCAGCAACGGACAGGGGGCGGTCTACGAGCAGTACTTC,CASNGQGAVYEQYF